One sample yielded the 3 T cell receptor beta chains listed below, sequenced in a study of blood T cell repertoires in COVID-19. TCRdb's table, derived via immunoSEQ multiplex PCR, lists solely in-frame clones and lacks some. The table records about 68,000 clones, around 90% of them present only once. The sequenced material came from peripheral blood. All receptors derive from a woman between 55 and 75 years old with active COVID-19.

This clone was detected a few times. V usage is TRBV5-1 and J usage is TRBJ2-1; no clear D gene. Germline CDR1 reads SGHRS; CDR2 reads YFSETQ. Trimming stripped 0 bases from V and 10 bases from J, with 8 bases between. This CDR3 region has 12 residues. CDR3 region: CASSLVAREQFF. CDR3 DNA: TGCGCCAGCAGCTTGGTGGCGAGGGAGCAGTTCTTC.

The V call is TRBV4-1, the J call TRBJ2-2, with 8 positions matching TRBD2. From germline, CDR1 is MGHRA and CDR2 YSYEKL. The CDR3 extends over 16 amino acids. V was clipped by 1 base and J by 7 bases; unmatched bases: 8. The chain's CDR3 is CASSQGDGRGIGELFF. CDR3 coding DNA: TGCGCCAGCAGCCAAGGGGACGGGAGGGGGATCGGGGAGCTGTTTTTT.

The chain couples TRBV19 to TRBJ2-1, with a weak D call TRBD2 (5 bases). The CDR3 loop spans 15 amino acids. Trimming cost V 4 bases and J 5 bases, with 15 bases left between them. The germline CDR1 and CDR2 sequences are LNHDA and SQIVND (reference sequence). The chain's CDR3 is CASSTGPGENNEQFF. The DNA for the CDR3 is TGTGCCAGTAGTACCGGCCCCGGGGAAAACAATGAGCAGTTCTTC.